The T cell receptor beta chain under discussion was sequenced for a study of T-cell memory formation after mild COVID-19. Study-wide results and caveats: Clones that shrank (day 15 to 85) were balanced CD4/CD8, whereas later expanders leaned CD4+. Clonal second-wave expansions that peaked on day 37 had unconfirmed SARS-CoV-2 specificity.

The CDR3 extends over 15 amino acids. Germline CDR1 is SSHAT and CDR2 is FNYEAQ (reference sequence). TCRdb re-analysed the 5' RACE reads in MiXCR, keeping a single row per CDR3 protein. Here the sample spans over 12,000 distinct CDR3 sequences, over 20% being singletons. Notes on this clonotype: Antigen unknown. An end of the junction does not agree with germline; a read error may underlie this.

Sequencing input: PBMCs or a T cell subset sorted from them (not recorded which). The origin of this receptor is a man between 18 and 35 years old who had mild COVID-19 (a few samples of this study predate the infection). Cell type and time point are not known. This rearrangement joins TRBV7-7 to TRBJ2-1, with 8 nucleotides matching TRBD1. The CDR3, as DNA: TGTGCTAGCAGCCCGAGACAGGGGCCCTACAATGAGCAGTTCTTC. The encoded protein is CASSPRQGPYNEQFF.